The table lists the clone carrying this T cell receptor beta chain with many counts. Its cognate antigen is unknown. Germline V gene sequence: CDR1 SGHTA, CDR2 FQGTGA. The CDR3 is 17 amino acids. Trimming shortened V by 5 bases and J by 4 bases, and 21 bases separated the two germline ends. The record originates from a study of T cell repertoires in cytomegalovirus infection. Study in general: The authors relied on CMV epitopes, both recently identified HLA-C-restricted and well-studied HLA-B-restricted. From public TCR beta signatures came an indication of both CMV infection and matching HLA type.

Each CDR3 protein is one row after TCRdb ran MiXCR on the reads. The sample includes 700,000 to 850,000 distinct CDR3 sequences, approximately 29% of them seen just once. Study-wide results and limits: Cumulative public TCR beta family frequency identified carriers of CMV plus the relevant HLA.

The input for sequencing was cultured CD8+ T cells from PBMCs, taken from culture after CMV antigen stimulation. The chain links TRBV7-3 to TRBJ2-1; D is perhaps TRBD1 (6 bases). The TCR comes from a human donor in good health (CMV status not recorded). Some clones in this sample may be carry-over from other donors' samples. CDR3 residues: CASSPHPGTYTYNEQFF. CDR3 coding DNA: TGTGCCAGCAGCCCCCACCCAGGGACATACACATACAATGAGCAGTTCTTC.